These T cell receptor beta chains were read from a single sample in a study of blood T cell repertoires in COVID-19. The data were produced by immunoSEQ multiplex PCR, yet TCRdb's version contains in-frame clones alone and is incomplete. The sample lists around 78,000 clones; about nine tenths were seen once. The source material was peripheral blood. These receptors were taken from a woman aged 50 to 60 in a cohort sampled during active COVID-19. The CDR3 runs from the conserved cysteine through the conserved F or W. The order of the fields is V gene, D gene, J gene, clone size, CDR3 DNA, CDR3 protein. A D gene is named only where the DNA matches it firmly. Clone sizes are given selectively: once, few, many, or a class where the clone is expanded.

TRBV9	-	TRBJ1-2	-	TGTGCCAGCAGCGGAGGGGACTGGGCTATTACCTTC	CASSGGDWAITF
TRBV19	-	TRBJ2-7	-	TGTGCCAGTAGTATAGGGACACCCTCCTACGAGCAGTACTTC	CASSIGTPSYEQYF
TRBV5-1	TRBD1	TRBJ2-1	-	TGCGCCAGCATAGAGGCGACAGGGGACAATGAGCAGTTCTTC	CASIEATGDNEQFF
TRBV14	TRBD2	TRBJ2-2	-	TGTGCCAGCAGCCCCGAGGGACTAGCGGGAGTGGGGACCGGGGAGCTGTTTTTT	CASSPEGLAGVGTGELFF
TRBV2	TRBD1	TRBJ2-5	-	TGTGCCAGCAGTGGGGACAGGGGGCATGGAGAGACCCAGTACTTC	CASSGDRGHGETQYF
TRBV7-8	TRBD2	TRBJ2-7	-	TGTGCCAGCAGCAGACTAGCGGGAGCCTACGAGCAGTACTTC	CASSRLAGAYEQYF
TRBV11-2	-	TRBJ2-1	once	TGTGCCAGCAGCTTAGTCTACAGGGTCAATGAGCAGTTCTTC	CASSLVYRVNEQFF
TRBV5-3	-	TRBJ1-2	-	TGTGCCAGAAGCTTGGAGTTAGACAGCTCGGACGATGGCTACACCTTC	CARSLELDSSDDGYTF
TRBV28	-	TRBJ1-5	few	TGTGCCAGCCGGAGGGGGGGTCAGCCCCAGCATTTT	CASRRGGQPQHF
TRBV20-1	TRBD2	TRBJ2-1	-	TGCAGTGCCAGTCCTTTACTAGCGGCCTACAATGAGCAGTTCTTC	CSASPLLAAYNEQFF
TRBV5-1	TRBD2	TRBJ2-2	few	TGCGCCAGCAGCGTAGCGGGAGTGGATACCGGGGAGCTGTTTTTT	CASSVAGVDTGELFF
TRBV4-1	-	TRBJ1-4	-	TGCGCCAGCAGCCAAGGCTGGAACCGGGGGACTGGTGAAAAACTGTTTTTT	CASSQGWNRGTGEKLFF
TRBV7-2	-	TRBJ2-3	-	TGTGCCAGCAGCCGTAGCGGTTCTAGCACAGATACGCAGTATTTT	CASSRSGSSTDTQYF
TRBV12-2	-	TRBJ1-1	once	TGTGCAAGTCGCAAGCGGGAACTCCTTAACACTGAAGCTTTCTTT	CASRKRELLNTEAFF
TRBV19	TRBD1	TRBJ1-4	few	TGTGCCAGTAGTATAGAACCCGCAGGGGGCGAAGGTGAAAAACTGTTTTTT	CASSIEPAGGEGEKLFF
TRBV29-1	TRBD2	TRBJ2-1	-	TGCAGCGTTGAAGAGGAAGGAGCCAGCGGGAGCGGTGAGCAGTTCTTC	CSVEEEGASGSGEQFF
TRBV10-1	TRBD2	TRBJ2-1	-	TGCGCCAGCAGTGAGTCGGGGACGGGAGGGCCCTTCAATGAGCAGTTCTTC	CASSESGTGGPFNEQFF
TRBV5-1	-	TRBJ1-1	-	TGCGCCAGCAGCTTGTCTCGGACAACGAACACTGAAGCTTTCTTT	CASSLSRTTNTEAFF
TRBV10-1	TRBD2	TRBJ2-1	-	TGCGCCAGCAGTGAGTCGGTTGCTAGCGGCTCCTACAATGAGCAGTTCTTC	CASSESVASGSYNEQFF
TRBV27	TRBD2	TRBJ2-7	-	TGTGCCAGCAGTTCCGGGACTAGCGGGGCCTACGAGCAGTACTTC	CASSSGTSGAYEQYF
TRBV2	-	TRBJ2-7	once	TGTGTCAGCAGGTCCCGGGCCTACGAGCAGTACTTC	CVSRSRAYEQYF
TRBV6-1	-	TRBJ2-3	few	TGTGCCAGCAGTGAAGGGCACGCATCGCAGTATTTT	CASSEGHASQYF
TRBV5-6	-	TRBJ1-5	-	TGTGCCAGCAGCACAGGTAGGAACAATCAGCCCCAGCATTTT	CASSTGRNNQPQHF
TRBV11-2	TRBD2	TRBJ2-6	once	TGTGCCAGCAGTTCCCTCGGGAGCGGGAGGTCTGGGGCCAACGTCCTGACTTTC	CASSSLGSGRSGANVLTF
TRBV28	TRBD1	TRBJ1-5	once	TGTGCCAGCAGTTTGCCGACAGGGAGCAATCAGCCCCAGCATTTT	CASSLPTGSNQPQHF
TRBV6-1	TRBD1	TRBJ2-6	-	TGTGCCAGCAGTGATAAGTCAGGGGGTCTCTTCGGGGCCAACGTCCTGACTTTC	CASSDKSGGLFGANVLTF
TRBV10-1	TRBD2	TRBJ2-4	-	TGCGCCAGCAGTGACGGCGCGGGAGGGGTCAAAAACATTCAGTACTTC	CASSDGAGGVKNIQYF
TRBV7-9	-	TRBJ2-7	-	TGTGCCAGCAGCACCTTAGGGGGCGAGCAGTACTTC	CASSTLGGEQYF
TRBV7-3	-	TRBJ2-7	-	TGTGCCAGCAGCTTTCAGGCTGGCTACGAGCAGTACTTC	CASSFQAGYEQYF
TRBV6-6	TRBD2	TRBJ2-1	-	TGTGCCAGCAGCTTATGGGGAGGGGATGAGCAGTTCTTC	CASSLWGGDEQFF
TRBV5-1	-	TRBJ1-1	-	TGCGCCAGCAGCTTGGTAGCGGGGGCCGGGAACACTGAAGCTTTCTTT	CASSLVAGAGNTEAFF